The 18 T cell receptor beta chains presented below share a single source sample, sequenced in a study of cytomegalovirus exposure and HLA in healthy donors. The PCR ran on 60 Vbeta and 13 Jbeta primers. Assay used: immunoSEQ multiplex PCR; TCRdb lists only in-frame clones, some missing. This sample has 150,000 to 200,000 clones, with 81% found just once. Material for sequencing was PBMCs. The receptors stem from a woman younger than 35 in good health and CMV-seropositive.

The V gene is TRBV11-2, the J gene TRBJ2-7; 8 nucleotides agree with TRBD2. After removal of 5 bases from V and 3 bases from J, the junction contained 9 bases not matched to a gene. From germline, CDR1 is SGHAT and CDR2 FQNNGV. The length of the CDR3 is 15 residues. The CDR3, as DNA: TGTGCCAGCAGCCCGCTAGCGGGCTTGGACTACGAGCAGTACTTC. Protein sequence: CASSPLAGLDYEQYF.

V is TRBV5-5 and J is TRBJ1-4; possible D gene TRBD1, 6 bases. Trimming left V 5 bases short and J 3 bases short, with 14 bases between. Germline V lookup: CDR1 SGHKS, CDR2 YYEKEE (reference sequence). This CDR3 is built from 15 residues. The CDR3 reads CASSPMDSANEKLFF. CDR3 sequence (DNA): TGTGCCAGCAGTCCTATGGACAGCGCTAATGAAAAACTGTTTTTT. Variable domain in full (rest from reference TRBV5-5 and TRBJ1-4): DAGVTQSPTHLIKTRGQQVTLRCSPISGHKSVSWYQQVLGQGPQFIFQYYEKEERGRGNFPDRFSARQFPNYSSELNVNALLLGDSALYLCASSPMDSANEKLFFGSGTQLSVL.

This chain links TRBV7-8 with TRBJ1-5, with D possibly being TRBD1 (5 bases). The CDR3 is 13 amino acids. Trimming shortened V by 5 bases and J by 5 bases, and 10 bases separated the two germline ends. Germline-derived CDR1 and CDR2 are SGHVS and FQNEAQ. The CDR3 region is CASSPGIDQPQHF. DNA for the CDR3: TGTGCCAGCAGCCCAGGGATCGATCAGCCCCAGCATTTT.

The chain couples TRBV5-4 to TRBJ2-2; 8 nucleotides align to TRBD2. Germline V CDR1 and CDR2: SGHNT, YYREEE (reference sequence). V lost 0 bases, J lost 1 base, and 5 bases stayed unmatched. The length of the CDR3 is 17 residues. The DNA for the CDR3 is TGTGCCAGCAGCTTGGATATAGCGGGGAGGAACACCGGGGAGCTGTTTTTT. The encoded protein is CASSLDIAGRNTGELFF.

As DNA, the CDR3 is TGTGCCAGCAGCTTAGATCCAGACAGGGCCAAAAACATTCAGTACTTC. This sequence encodes CASSLDPDRAKNIQYF. The V call is TRBV11-2, the J call TRBJ2-4, with D possibly being TRBD1 (6 bases). With 0 bases removed from V and 1 base from J, the gap between germline ends came to 10 bases. Per germline, CDR1 SGHAT and CDR2 FQNNGV. The CDR3 loop spans 16 amino acids.

The chain carries TRBV7-3 and TRBJ2-7; 9 nucleotides align to TRBD2. With 5 bases clipped from V and 4 bases from J, the junction kept 3 bases outside the gene matches. CDR3 length equals 13 residues. Per the germline V gene, CDR1 is SGHTA and CDR2 is FQGTGA. The CDR3 DNA follows: TGTGCCAGCAGCCCAGCGGGGGGTTACGAGCAGTACTTC. Translated: CASSPAGGYEQYF.

The V call is TRBV6-5, the J call TRBJ1-5, with TRBD1 matching over 9 bases. CDR3 length equals 15 residues. Germline V gene sequence: CDR1 MNHEY, CDR2 SVGAGI. J lost 3 bases, V lost 6 bases, and 6 bases had no gene match. CDR3 loop: CASSRGTGINQPQHF. CDR3 sequence (DNA): TGTGCCAGCAGCCGCGGGACAGGGATCAATCAGCCCCAGCATTTT.

The chain employs TRBV11-2 and TRBJ2-5; D perhaps matches TRBD2 (7 bases). V lost 0 bases, J lost 2 bases, and 13 bases lay in between. The CDR3 loop spans 16 amino acids. The germline gives CDR1 SGHAT, CDR2 FQNNGV. The CDR3 spells CASSLEGRGPQETQYF. The CDR3 DNA sequence: TGTGCCAGCAGCTTAGAGGGGCGGGGGCCTCAAGAGACCCAGTACTTC.

In this sample, this clone turned up once. The chain employs TRBV19 and TRBJ1-2, with TRBD1 as a possible D gene (6 bases). The CDR3 runs 14 residues. Germline CDR1 and CDR2: LNHDA and SQIVND (reference sequence). V was pared by 7 bases and J by 3 bases, with 15 bases between. For the CDR3, the DNA is TGTGCCAGTACCGTGGACAGCCCCCACTATGGCTACACCTTC. Amino acid sequence: CASTVDSPHYGYTF.

The chain couples TRBV18 to TRBJ1-2; the match to TRBD1 covers 8 bases. Trimming at V came to 8 bases and at J to 4 bases, leaving 15 bases not matched to a gene. The CDR3 is 16 residues long. Germline V CDR1 and CDR2: KGHSH, LQKENI. Written as DNA, the CDR3 is TGTGCCAGCACTTCATACCCGGGACAGGATTTCTATGGCTACACCTTC. This translates into CASTSYPGQDFYGYTF. Filled out from reference TRBV18 and TRBJ1-2, the complete variable domain reads NAGVMQNPRHLVRRRGQEARLRCSPMKGHSHVYWYRQLPEEGLKFMVYLQKENIIDESGMPKERFSAEFPKEGPSILRIQQVVRGDSAAYFCASTSYPGQDFYGYTFGSGTRLTVV.

This clone was found once. This sequence joins TRBV19 and TRBJ2-7, with 8 bases aligning to TRBD2. J gave up 2 bases and V 5 bases, and 8 bases lay outside the gene matches. The CDR3 totals 15 residues. The germline V gene encodes CDR1 LNHDA and CDR2 SQIVND (reference sequence). The CDR3 here is CASSVLAGTTYEQYF. CDR3 nucleotide sequence: TGTGCCAGTAGTGTTTTAGCGGGGACAACCTACGAGCAGTACTTC.

The chain is built from TRBV5-6 and TRBJ1-5; 9 bases match TRBD1. Per the germline V gene, CDR1 is SGHDT and CDR2 is YYEEEE. This CDR3 has 14 amino acids. Trimming removed 4 bases from V and 6 bases from J; junction bases left unmatched: 5. CDR3 nucleotides: TGTGCCAGCAGCCTTGGGACAGGGACTCAGCCCCAGCATTTT. It is translated as CASSLGTGTQPQHF.

Here the CDR3 DNA reads TGTGCCAGCAGCTACTTACCAGGGACCGGGGAGCTGTTTTTT. Its translation: CASSYLPGTGELFF. The rearrangement joins TRBV7-9 to TRBJ2-2, with D possibly matching TRBD1 (5 bases). Trimming removed 4 bases at V and 5 bases at J, with 11 bases between. Germline CDR1 is SEHNR and CDR2 is FQNEAQ (reference sequence). This CDR3 is built from 14 residues.

V is TRBV5-4 and J is TRBJ1-2; weak D call: TRBD1 (5 bases). V lost 1 base and J lost 3, with 10 bases in between. In germline, CDR1 is SGHNT, CDR2 YYREEE (reference sequence). The CDR3 has 14 residues. For the CDR3, the DNA is TGTGCCAGCAGCTTGTTGGGAGGGGACTATGGCTACACCTTC. Its protein product is CASSLLGGDYGYTF.

There are a few counts of this clone. The chain carries TRBV6-5 and TRBJ2-3; D might be TRBD2 (6 bases). The CDR3 length is 14 residues. V dropped 7 bases and J dropped 0 bases, with 11 bases sitting between them. Germline loops: CDR1 MNHEY, CDR2 SVGAGI. The CDR3 DNA is TGTGCCAGCACCTCGGACTATAGCACAGATACGCAGTATTTT. It translates to CASTSDYSTDTQYF.

This sequence joins TRBV7-8 and TRBJ2-2; no reliable D call. The CDR3 consists of 12 residues. CDR1 is SGHVS and CDR2 is FQNEAQ in the germline V gene. V lost 5 bases and J lost 7, with 8 bases in between. CDR3 coding DNA: TGTGCCAGCAGCCAACTCAACGGGGAGCTGTTTTTT. Residues: CASSQLNGELFF.

The chain carries TRBV19 and TRBJ1-5; 8 bases match TRBD1. After removal of 6 bases from V and 5 bases from J, the junction contained 6 bases not matched to a gene. This CDR3 contains 14 residues. The germline CDR1 and CDR2 sequences are LNHDA and SQIVND (reference sequence). The CDR3 coding sequence is TGTGCCAGTAGCCCGGACAGGGAGTATCAGCCCCAGCATTTT. Translating gives CASSPDREYQPQHF.

For the CDR3, the DNA is TGTGCCAGCAGCCAAGATCCAAGCGGGGTGAAAACAGATACGCAGTATTTT. This gives the protein CASSQDPSGVKTDTQYF. The V gene is TRBV4-2, the J gene TRBJ2-3; TRBD2 matches 7 bases. Germline V lookup: CDR1 LGHNA, CDR2 YNFKEQ. CDR3 size: 17 residues. Unmatched junction bases numbered 9, after V lost 0 bases and J lost 3 bases.